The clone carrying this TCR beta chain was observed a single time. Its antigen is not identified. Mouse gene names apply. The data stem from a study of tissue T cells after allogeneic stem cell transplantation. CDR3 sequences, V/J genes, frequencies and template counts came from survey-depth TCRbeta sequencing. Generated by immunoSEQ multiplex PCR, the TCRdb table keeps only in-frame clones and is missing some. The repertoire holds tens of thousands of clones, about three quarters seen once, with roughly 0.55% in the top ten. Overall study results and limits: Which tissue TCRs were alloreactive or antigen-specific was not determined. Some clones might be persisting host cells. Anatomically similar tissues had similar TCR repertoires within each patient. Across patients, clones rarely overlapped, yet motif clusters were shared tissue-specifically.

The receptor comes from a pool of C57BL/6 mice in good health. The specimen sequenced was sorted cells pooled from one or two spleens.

CDR3 DNA, as far as it was read: TGTGCCTGGAGTCTGGGACAGTATGCTGAGCAGTTC. Amino acid sequence: CAWSLGQYAEQF. Given in full, the CDR3 is CAWSLGQYAEQFF. The J gene is TRBJ2-1, the V gene TRBV31; TRBD1 matches at 7 bases. Read data end 1 residue before the CDR3 end; the end is taken from the germline J gene. Germline assignment: CDR1 GKSSPN and CDR2 SITVG. This CDR3 spans 13 amino acids. V shed 0 bases, J shed 4 bases, and the junction held 0 bases outside the gene matches.